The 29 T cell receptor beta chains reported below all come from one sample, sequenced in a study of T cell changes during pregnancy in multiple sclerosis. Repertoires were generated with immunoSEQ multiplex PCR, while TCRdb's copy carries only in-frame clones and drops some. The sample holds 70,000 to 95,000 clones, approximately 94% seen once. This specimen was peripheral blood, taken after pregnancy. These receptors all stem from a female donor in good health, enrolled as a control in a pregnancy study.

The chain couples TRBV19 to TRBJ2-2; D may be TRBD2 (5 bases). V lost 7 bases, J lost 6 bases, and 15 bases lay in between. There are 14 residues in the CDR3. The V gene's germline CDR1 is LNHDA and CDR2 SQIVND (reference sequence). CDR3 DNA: TGTGCCAGTACCCCCCTCCGGGAAGCCGGGGAGCTGTTTTTT. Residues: CASTPLREAGELFF.

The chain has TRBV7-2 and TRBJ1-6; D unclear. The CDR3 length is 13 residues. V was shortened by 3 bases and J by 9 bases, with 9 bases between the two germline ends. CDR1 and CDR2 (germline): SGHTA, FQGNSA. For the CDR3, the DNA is TGTGCCAGCAGCTTCACAGCCGTTTCACCCCTCCACTTT. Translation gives CASSFTAVSPLHF.

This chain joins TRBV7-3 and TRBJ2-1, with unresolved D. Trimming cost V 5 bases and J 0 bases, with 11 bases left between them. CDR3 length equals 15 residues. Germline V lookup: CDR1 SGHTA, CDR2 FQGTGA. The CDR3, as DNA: TGTGCCAGCAGCCCCCAGAAAAACTCCTACAATGAGCAGTTCTTC. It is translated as CASSPQKNSYNEQFF. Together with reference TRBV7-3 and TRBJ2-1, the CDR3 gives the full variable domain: GAGVSQTPSNKVTEKGKYVELRCDPISGHTALYWYRQSLGQGPEFLIYFQGTGAADDSGLPNDRFFAVRPEGSVSTLKIQRTERGDSAVYLCASSPQKNSYNEQFFGPGTRLTVL.

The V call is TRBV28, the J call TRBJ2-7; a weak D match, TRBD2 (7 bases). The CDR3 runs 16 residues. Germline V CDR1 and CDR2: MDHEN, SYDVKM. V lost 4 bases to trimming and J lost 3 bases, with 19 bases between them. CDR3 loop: CASSYLGGGHNYEQYF. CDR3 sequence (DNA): TGTGCCAGCAGTTACCTGGGGGGGGGACACAACTACGAGCAGTACTTC.

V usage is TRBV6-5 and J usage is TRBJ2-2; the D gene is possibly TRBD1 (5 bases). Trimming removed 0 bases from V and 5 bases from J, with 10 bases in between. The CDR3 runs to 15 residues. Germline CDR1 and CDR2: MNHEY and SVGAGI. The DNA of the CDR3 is TGTGCCAGCAGTTACTCGGGGCCCGGGACCGGGGAGCTGTTTTTT. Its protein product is CASSYSGPGTGELFF.

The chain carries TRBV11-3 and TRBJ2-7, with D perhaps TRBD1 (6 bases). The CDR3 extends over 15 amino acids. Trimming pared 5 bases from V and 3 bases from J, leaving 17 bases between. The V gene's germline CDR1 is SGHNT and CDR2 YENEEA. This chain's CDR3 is CASSPGHVGLYEQYF. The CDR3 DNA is TGTGCCAGCAGCCCGGGACACGTTGGCCTCTACGAGCAGTACTTC.

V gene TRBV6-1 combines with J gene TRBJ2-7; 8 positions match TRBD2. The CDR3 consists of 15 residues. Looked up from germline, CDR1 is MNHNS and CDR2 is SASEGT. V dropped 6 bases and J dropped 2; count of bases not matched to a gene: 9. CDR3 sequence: CASRRELADPYEQYF. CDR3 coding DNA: TGTGCCAGCAGGCGGGAACTAGCGGACCCCTACGAGCAGTACTTC.

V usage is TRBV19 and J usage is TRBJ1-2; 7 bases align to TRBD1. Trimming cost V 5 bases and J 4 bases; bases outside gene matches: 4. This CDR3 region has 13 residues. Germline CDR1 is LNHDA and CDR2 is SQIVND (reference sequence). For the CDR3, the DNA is TGTGCCAGTAGTGCTGACAGGGTCTATGGCTACACCTTC. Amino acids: CASSADRVYGYTF.

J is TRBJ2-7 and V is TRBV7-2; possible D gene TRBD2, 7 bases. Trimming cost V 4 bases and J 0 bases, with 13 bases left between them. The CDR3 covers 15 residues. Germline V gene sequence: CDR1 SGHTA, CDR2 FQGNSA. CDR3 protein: CASSYRGAPSYEQYF. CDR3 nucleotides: TGTGCCAGCAGCTACCGGGGGGCACCCTCCTACGAGCAGTACTTC.

The CDR3, as DNA: TGTGCCAGCAGCGTAGGGAGTCTGTCCACTGAAGCTTTCTTT. Translation: CASSVGSLSTEAFF. The chain links TRBV9 to TRBJ1-1; no clear D. V dropped 0 bases and J dropped 4 bases, with 10 bases sitting between them. CDR3 size: 14 residues. From germline, CDR1 is SGDLS and CDR2 YYNGEE.

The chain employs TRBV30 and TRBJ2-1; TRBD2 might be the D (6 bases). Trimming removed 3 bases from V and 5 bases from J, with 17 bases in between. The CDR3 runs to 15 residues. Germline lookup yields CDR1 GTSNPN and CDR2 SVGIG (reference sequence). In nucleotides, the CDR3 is TGTGCCTGGAGCCGAGGAGGGCCTCGGAACAATGAGCAGTTCTTC. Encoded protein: CAWSRGGPRNNEQFF.

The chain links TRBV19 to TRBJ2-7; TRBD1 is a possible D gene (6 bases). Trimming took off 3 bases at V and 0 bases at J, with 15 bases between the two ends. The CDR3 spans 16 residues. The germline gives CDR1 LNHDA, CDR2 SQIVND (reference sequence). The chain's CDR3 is CASSIGWGHISYEQYF. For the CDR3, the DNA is TGTGCCAGTAGTATCGGTTGGGGACACATCTCCTACGAGCAGTACTTC. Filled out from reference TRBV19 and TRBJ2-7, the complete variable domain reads DGGITQSPKYLFRKEGQNVTLSCEQNLNHDAMYWYRQDPGQGLRLIYYSQIVNDFQKGDIAEGYSVSREKKESFPLTVTSAQKNPTAFYLCASSIGWGHISYEQYFGPGTRLTVT.

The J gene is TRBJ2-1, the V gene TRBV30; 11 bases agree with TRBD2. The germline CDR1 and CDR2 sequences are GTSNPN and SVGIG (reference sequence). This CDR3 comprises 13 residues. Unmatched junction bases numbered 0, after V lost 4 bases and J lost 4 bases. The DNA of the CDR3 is TGTGCCTGGACTAGCGGGGGGTACAATGAGCAGTTCTTC. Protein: CAWTSGGYNEQFF.

Here the CDR3 DNA reads TGTGCCATCAGGGTAGCGGTGATGGGCACAGATACGCAGTATTTT. Translating it yields CAIRVAVMGTDTQYF. The V call is TRBV10-3, the J call TRBJ2-3; possibly TRBD2 for D (6 bases). In germline, CDR1 is ENHRY, CDR2 SYGVKD. CDR3 size: 15 residues. V was trimmed by 6 bases and J by 1 base, leaving 14 bases between them.

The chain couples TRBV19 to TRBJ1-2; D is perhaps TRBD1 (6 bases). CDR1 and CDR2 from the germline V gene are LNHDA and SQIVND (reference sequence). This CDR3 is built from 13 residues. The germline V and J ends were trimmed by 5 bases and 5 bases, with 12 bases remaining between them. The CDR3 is CASSRDRIYGYTF. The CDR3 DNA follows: TGTGCCAGTAGTCGAGACAGGATTTATGGCTACACCTTC.

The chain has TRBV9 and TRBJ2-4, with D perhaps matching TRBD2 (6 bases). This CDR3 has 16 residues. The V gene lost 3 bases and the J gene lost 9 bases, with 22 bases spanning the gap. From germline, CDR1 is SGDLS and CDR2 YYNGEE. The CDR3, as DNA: TGTGCCAGCAGCGAGACGAGACCCCGTGGGGGGATCATTCAGTACTTC. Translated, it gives CASSETRPRGGIIQYF.

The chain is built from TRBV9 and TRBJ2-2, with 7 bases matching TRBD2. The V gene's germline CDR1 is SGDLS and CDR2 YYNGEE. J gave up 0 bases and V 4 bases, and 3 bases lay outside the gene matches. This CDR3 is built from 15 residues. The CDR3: CASSLRGSNTGELFF. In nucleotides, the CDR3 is TGTGCCAGCAGCCTGCGGGGGTCGAACACCGGGGAGCTGTTTTTT.

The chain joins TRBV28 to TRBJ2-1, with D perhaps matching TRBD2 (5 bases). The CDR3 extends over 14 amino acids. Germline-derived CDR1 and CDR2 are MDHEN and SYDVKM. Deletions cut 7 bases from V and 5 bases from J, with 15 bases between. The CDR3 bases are TGTGCCAGCACCTGGTGGTCTAGCAACAATGAGCAGTTCTTC. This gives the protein CASTWWSSNNEQFF.

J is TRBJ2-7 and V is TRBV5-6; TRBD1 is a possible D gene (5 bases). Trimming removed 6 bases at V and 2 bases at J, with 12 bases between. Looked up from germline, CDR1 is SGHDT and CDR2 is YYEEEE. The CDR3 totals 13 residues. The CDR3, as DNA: TGTGCCAGCACCCGCGGACAAGCCTACGAGCAGTACTTC. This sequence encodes CASTRGQAYEQYF.

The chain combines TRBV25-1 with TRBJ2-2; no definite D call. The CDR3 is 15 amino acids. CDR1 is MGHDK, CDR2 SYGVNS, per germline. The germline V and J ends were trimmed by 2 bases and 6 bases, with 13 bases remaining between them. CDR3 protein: CASSEASLFPGELFF. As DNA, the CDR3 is TGTGCCAGCAGTGAAGCCTCCCTATTCCCCGGGGAGCTGTTTTTT. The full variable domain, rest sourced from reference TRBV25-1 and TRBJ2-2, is EADIYQTPRYLVIGTGKKITLECSQTMGHDKMYWYQQDPGMELHLIHYSYGVNSTEKGDLSSESTVSRIRTEHFPLTLESARPSHTSQYLCASSEASLFPGELFFGEGSRLTVL.

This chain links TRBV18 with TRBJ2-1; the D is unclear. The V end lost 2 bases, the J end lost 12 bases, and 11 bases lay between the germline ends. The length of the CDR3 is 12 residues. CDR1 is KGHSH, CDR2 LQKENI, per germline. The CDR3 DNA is TGTGCCAGCTCACCAGCCCAGAACGTGCAGTTCTTC. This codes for CASSPAQNVQFF.

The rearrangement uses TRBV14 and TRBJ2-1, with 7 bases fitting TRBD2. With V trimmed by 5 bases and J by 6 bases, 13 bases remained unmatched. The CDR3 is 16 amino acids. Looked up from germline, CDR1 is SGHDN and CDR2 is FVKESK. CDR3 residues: CASSDPRGTPGNEQFF. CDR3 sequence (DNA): TGTGCCAGCAGCGACCCGCGGGGGACCCCCGGCAATGAGCAGTTCTTC.

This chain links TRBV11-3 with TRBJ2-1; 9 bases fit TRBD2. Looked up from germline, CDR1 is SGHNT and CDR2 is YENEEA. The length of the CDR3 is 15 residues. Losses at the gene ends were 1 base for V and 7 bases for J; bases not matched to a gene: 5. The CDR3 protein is CASSLGTSVHNEQFF. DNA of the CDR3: TGTGCCAGCAGCTTAGGGACTAGCGTTCATAATGAGCAGTTCTTC.

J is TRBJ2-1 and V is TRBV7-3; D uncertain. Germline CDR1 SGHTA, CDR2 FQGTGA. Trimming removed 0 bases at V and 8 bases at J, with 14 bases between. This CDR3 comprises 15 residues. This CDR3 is CASSLTLTGVDEQFF. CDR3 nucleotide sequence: TGTGCCAGCAGCTTAACGTTAACGGGTGTCGATGAGCAGTTCTTC.

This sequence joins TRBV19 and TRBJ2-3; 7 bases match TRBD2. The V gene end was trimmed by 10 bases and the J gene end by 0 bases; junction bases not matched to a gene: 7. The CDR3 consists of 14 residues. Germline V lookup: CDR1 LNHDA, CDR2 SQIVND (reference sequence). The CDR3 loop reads CATGWGGSTDTQYF. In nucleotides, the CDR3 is TGTGCCACTGGGTGGGGGGGTAGCACAGATACGCAGTATTTT. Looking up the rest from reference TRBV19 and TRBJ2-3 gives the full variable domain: DGGITQSPKYLFRKEGQNVTLSCEQNLNHDAMYWYRQDPGQGLRLIYYSQIVNDFQKGDIAEGYSVSREKKESFPLTVTSAQKNPTAFYLCATGWGGSTDTQYFGPGTRLTVL.

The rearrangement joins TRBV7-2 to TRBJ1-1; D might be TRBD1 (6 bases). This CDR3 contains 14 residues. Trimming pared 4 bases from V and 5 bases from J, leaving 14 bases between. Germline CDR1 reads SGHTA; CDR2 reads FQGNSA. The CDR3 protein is CASSWQGLGTEAFF. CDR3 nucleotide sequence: TGTGCCAGCAGCTGGCAGGGGCTAGGGACTGAAGCTTTCTTT.

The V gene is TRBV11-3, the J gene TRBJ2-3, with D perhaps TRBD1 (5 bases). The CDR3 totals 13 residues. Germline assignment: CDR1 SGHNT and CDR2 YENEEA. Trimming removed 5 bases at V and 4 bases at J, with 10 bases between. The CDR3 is CASSKLGADTQYF. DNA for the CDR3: TGTGCCAGCAGCAAGTTAGGGGCAGATACGCAGTATTTT.

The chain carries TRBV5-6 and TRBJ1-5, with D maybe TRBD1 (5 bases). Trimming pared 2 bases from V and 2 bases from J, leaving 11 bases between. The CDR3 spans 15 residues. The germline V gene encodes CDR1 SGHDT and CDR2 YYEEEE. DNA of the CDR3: TGTGCCAGCAGCTTTTTAGGGGCTGGCAATCAGCCCCAGCATTTT. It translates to CASSFLGAGNQPQHF.

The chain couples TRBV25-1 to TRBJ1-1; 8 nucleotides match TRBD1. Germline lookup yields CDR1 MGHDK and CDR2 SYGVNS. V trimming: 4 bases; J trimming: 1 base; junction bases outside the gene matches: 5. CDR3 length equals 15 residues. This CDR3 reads CASSATGAPNTEAFF. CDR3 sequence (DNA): TGTGCCAGCAGTGCGACAGGGGCACCGAACACTGAAGCTTTCTTT.